Shown below are 17 T cell receptor beta chains from a single sample sequenced in a study of cytomegalovirus exposure and HLA in healthy donors. PCR involved 60 Vbeta and 13 Jbeta primers. Repertoires were generated with immunoSEQ multiplex PCR, while TCRdb's copy carries only in-frame clones and drops some. This sample yields 150,000 to 200,000 clones, of which more than 75% are seen a single time; about 2% belongs to the top ten. Sequenced material: PBMCs. Source of these receptors: a man between 18 and 29 years old in good health and CMV-seropositive.

The J gene is TRBJ1-2, the V gene TRBV29-1; 7 nucleotides match TRBD1. CDR1 is SQVTM, CDR2 ANQGSEA, per germline. V trimming: 4 bases; J trimming: 5 bases; junction bases outside the gene matches: 7. This CDR3 has 13 residues. The CDR3 DNA follows: TGCAGCGTTGGGGAGCAGGGGGATTATGGCTACACCTTC. Translating it yields CSVGEQGDYGYTF.

This sequence joins TRBV18 and TRBJ2-7; TRBD1 aligns across 8 bases. V lost 3 bases and J lost 3; bases outside the gene matches: 7. Germline V lookup: CDR1 KGHSH, CDR2 LQKENI. CDR3 length equals 15 residues. CDR3 region: CASSPNSGGNYEQYF. DNA of the CDR3: TGTGCCAGCTCACCCAATTCAGGGGGCAACTACGAGCAGTACTTC.

This sequence joins TRBV6-4 and TRBJ2-1; D might be TRBD2 (6 bases). The CDR3 runs to 15 residues. Germline values: CDR1 MRHNA, CDR2 SNTAGT. V lost 0 bases and J 8 bases, leaving 14 bases between the germline ends. The CDR3 protein is CASSDSFSGGDEQFF. In DNA, the CDR3 is TGTGCCAGCAGTGACTCGTTTAGCGGAGGGGATGAGCAGTTCTTC.

This sequence joins TRBV4-3 and TRBJ1-4, with D perhaps TRBD1 (6 bases). Germline CDR1 LGHNA, CDR2 YSLEER. Trimming removed 1 base from V and 8 bases from J, with 11 bases in between. The CDR3 contains 14 residues. The CDR3 region is CASSQVQGPEKLFF. CDR3 bases: TGCGCCAGCAGCCAAGTACAGGGACCCGAAAAACTGTTTTTT.

The rearrangement joins TRBV28 to TRBJ2-5, with a weak D call TRBD1 (5 bases). CDR3 size: 14 residues. CDR1 and CDR2 (germline): MDHEN, SYDVKM. V was shortened by 3 bases and J by 5 bases, with 13 bases between the two germline ends. The CDR3 region has the DNA TGTGCCAGCAGTTTCGACAGCGACGAGGAGACCCAGTACTTC. Protein: CASSFDSDEETQYF.

This clone was detected a few times. J is TRBJ2-2 and V is TRBV10-3; TRBD2 aligns across 8 bases. With V trimmed by 2 bases and J by 6 bases, 5 bases remained unmatched. The CDR3 runs 15 residues. The germline gives CDR1 ENHRY, CDR2 SYGVKD. The chain's CDR3 is CAISEGTSPAGELFF. CDR3 nucleotides: TGTGCCATCAGTGAGGGGACTAGTCCAGCCGGGGAGCTGTTTTTT.

This sequence joins TRBV10-1 and TRBJ1-4, with TRBD1 matching over 8 bases. The CDR3 loop spans 14 amino acids. Per the germline V gene, CDR1 is WNHNN and CDR2 is SYGVQD (reference sequence). V was clipped by 9 bases and J by 4 bases; unmatched bases: 7. CDR3 nucleotides: TGCGCCAGGGACAGGGACCCCCTTAATGAAAAACTGTTTTTT. Translating gives CARDRDPLNEKLFF.

This rearrangement joins TRBV4-3 to TRBJ2-3; D ambiguous. Trimming cost V 0 bases and J 0 bases, with 10 bases left between them. The germline gives CDR1 LGHNA, CDR2 YSLEER. The CDR3 length is 16 residues. The CDR3 DNA is TGCGCCAGCAGCCAAGAATGGTCCGCGAGCACAGATACGCAGTATTTT. Protein sequence: CASSQEWSASTDTQYF.

This chain joins TRBV5-6 and TRBJ2-1; possibly TRBD2 for D (5 bases). Per the germline V gene, CDR1 is SGHDT and CDR2 is YYEEEE. This CDR3 comprises 15 residues. V lost 4 bases and J 6 bases, leaving 17 bases between the germline ends. CDR3 loop: CASSALERPGNEQFF. DNA of the CDR3: TGTGCCAGCAGCGCCCTGGAGCGGCCGGGCAATGAGCAGTTCTTC.

This chain links TRBV5-4 with TRBJ2-7; TRBD2 agrees at 8 bases. The CDR3 runs 12 residues. Germline values: CDR1 SGHNT, CDR2 YYREEE (reference sequence). Trimming took 3 bases from V and 4 from J; bases not matched to a gene: 0. CDR3 bases: TGTGCCAGCAGCTCGGGAGGGTACGAGCAGTACTTC. It is translated as CASSSGGYEQYF.

J is TRBJ1-1 and V is TRBV18, with D perhaps matching TRBD1 (6 bases). With 7 bases removed from V and 0 bases from J, the gap between germline ends came to 9 bases. The germline CDR1 and CDR2 sequences are KGHSH and LQKENI. There are 13 residues in the CDR3. In DNA, the CDR3 is TGTGCCAGCTTACAGGGTATGAACACTGAAGCTTTCTTT. The encoded protein is CASLQGMNTEAFF.

This clone has only a few counts. The chain combines TRBV5-4 with TRBJ1-2; D not resolved. The CDR3 contains 14 residues. Per the germline V gene, CDR1 is SGHNT and CDR2 is YYREEE (reference sequence). With 0 bases removed from V and 2 bases from J, the gap between germline ends came to 8 bases. The CDR3 DNA follows: TGTGCCAGCAGCTTGGCCGGTCTCAACTATGGCTACACCTTC. Its translation is CASSLAGLNYGYTF.

The V call is TRBV5-1, the J call TRBJ2-1, with no clear D. This CDR3 region has 15 residues. Trimming took off 0 bases at V and 2 bases at J, with 9 bases between the two ends. The germline gives CDR1 SGHRS, CDR2 YFSETQ. The CDR3 DNA reads TGCGCCAGCAGCTTGGGCAGTAACACCTACAATGAGCAGTTCTTC. It encodes CASSLGSNTYNEQFF.

The chain employs TRBV30 and TRBJ2-3; the D gene is possibly TRBD2 (6 bases). The V and J ends lost 3 bases and 6 bases respectively, with 13 bases between them. Germline values: CDR1 GTSNPN, CDR2 SVGIG (reference sequence). The CDR3 has 13 residues. CDR3 region: CAWREMGGDTQYF. The CDR3 coding sequence is TGTGCCTGGAGGGAGATGGGGGGTGATACGCAGTATTTT. The full variable domain, completed using reference TRBV30 and TRBJ2-3, is SQTIHQWPATLVQPVGSPLSLECTVEGTSNPNLYWYRQAAGRGLQLLFYSVGIGQISSEVPQNLSASRPQDRQFILSSKKLLLSDSGFYLCAWREMGGDTQYFGPGTRLTVL.

The V call is TRBV5-4, the J call TRBJ1-1; no firm D call. With 7 bases removed from V and 0 bases from J, the gap between germline ends came to 10 bases. The germline V gene encodes CDR1 SGHNT and CDR2 YYREEE (reference sequence). The CDR3 extends over 13 amino acids. CDR3 protein: CASGEPMNTEAFF. CDR3 coding DNA: TGTGCCAGCGGAGAACCTATGAACACTGAAGCTTTCTTT.

The V and J genes are TRBV19 and TRBJ1-2, with 9 bases fitting TRBD1. Germline values: CDR1 LNHDA, CDR2 SQIVND (reference sequence). The CDR3 has 19 amino acids. Germline trimming cut 1 base from V and 2 bases from J; bases unmatched to any gene: 14. The CDR3 reads CASSIVVRTGGPPNYGYTF. The DNA of the CDR3 is TGTGCCAGTAGTATAGTCGTTCGAACAGGGGGCCCGCCCAACTATGGCTACACCTTC.

The chain employs TRBV6-5 and TRBJ2-5; D may be TRBD1 (7 bases). Trimming cost V 7 bases and J 7 bases, with 19 bases left between them. This CDR3 contains 14 residues. CDR1 and CDR2 from the germline V gene are MNHEY and SVGAGI. The CDR3 region is CASTPGGGGATQYF. The CDR3 bases are TGTGCCAGCACCCCGGGTGGAGGGGGCGCGACCCAGTACTTC.